The 24 T cell receptor beta chains presented below share a single source sample, sequenced in a study of blood T cell repertoires in COVID-19. Sequencing used immunoSEQ multiplex PCR; TCRdb keeps in-frame clones, though not all of them. The sample carries more than 250,000 clones, around 78% recorded once. The material sequenced was peripheral blood. The receptors shown here come from a man in his fifties or sixties who had recovered from COVID-19.

The genes are TRBV5-5 and TRBJ1-6; weak D call: TRBD1 (5 bases). Per the germline V gene, CDR1 is SGHKS and CDR2 is YYEKEE (reference sequence). The CDR3 has 13 residues. Trimming cost V 10 bases and J 8 bases, with 16 bases left between them. The CDR3 here is CAGARTFDSPLHF. The CDR3 bases are TGTGCCGGGGCGAGGACGTTCGATTCACCCCTCCACTTT.

The chain joins TRBV2 to TRBJ2-1, with 7 bases aligning to TRBD1. Germline CDR1 reads SNHLY; CDR2 reads FYNNEI. The CDR3 is 11 amino acids. With 9 bases clipped from V and 8 bases from J, the junction kept 4 bases outside the gene matches. The CDR3 loop is CASDRVYEQFF. CDR3 DNA sequence: TGTGCCAGTGACAGGGTCTATGAGCAGTTCTTC.

The V and J genes are TRBV7-6 and TRBJ2-3; possibly TRBD1 for D (5 bases). The CDR3 covers 15 residues. Germline V gives CDR1 SGHVS, CDR2 FNYEAQ. V was shortened by 2 bases and J by 1 base, with 10 bases between the two germline ends. CDR3 protein: CASSLSRAGTDTQYF. CDR3 bases: TGTGCCAGCAGCTTAAGCAGGGCTGGCACAGATACGCAGTATTTT.

The V gene is TRBV28, the J gene TRBJ2-1, with TRBD1 matching 7 bases. CDR1 and CDR2 (germline): MDHEN, SYDVKM. The V gene end was trimmed by 1 base and the J gene end by 4 bases; junction bases not matched to a gene: 4. The CDR3 runs to 15 residues. The CDR3 protein is CASSLSTGIYNEQFF. The CDR3 nucleotides are TGTGCCAGCAGTTTATCGACAGGGATATACAATGAGCAGTTCTTC.

This rearrangement joins TRBV2 to TRBJ2-7; 9 nucleotides line up with TRBD1. V trimming: 4 bases; J trimming: 5 bases; junction bases outside the gene matches: 6. This CDR3 has 14 residues. Germline V gene lookup returns CDR1 SNHLY and CDR2 FYNNEI. The CDR3 protein is CASSGWTGADEQYF. In DNA form, the CDR3 reads TGTGCCAGCAGTGGCTGGACAGGGGCCGACGAGCAGTACTTC.

The chain has TRBV4-1 and TRBJ1-2, with a tentative D call TRBD1 (5 bases). Germline V gene lookup returns CDR1 MGHRA and CDR2 YSYEKL. The CDR3 spans 14 residues. V was cut by 8 bases and J by 2 bases, with 15 bases left in between. The CDR3 DNA follows: TGCGCCAGCTCCGCGGGACGGCGGAACTATGGCTACACCTTC. This codes for CASSAGRRNYGYTF.

The chain employs TRBV12-3 or TRBV12-4 and TRBJ1-5; D unresolved. V was pared by 1 base and J by 3 bases, with 4 bases between. The CDR3 covers 13 residues. DNA for the CDR3: TGTGCCAGCAGTTTAGTGGCCAATCAGCCCCAGCATTTT. Amino acids: CASSLVANQPQHF.

This chain joins TRBV3-1 (or the pseudogene TRBV3-2) and TRBJ2-3, with 7 bases identical to TRBD2. The CDR3 runs 14 residues. Germline V gene lookup returns CDR1 LGHDT and CDR2 YNNKEL (reference sequence). Trimming cost V 4 bases and J 2 bases; bases outside gene matches: 3. In DNA, the CDR3 is TGTGCCAGCAGCCGCGGGGGATCCACAGATACGCAGTATTTT. Translation: CASSRGGSTDTQYF.

J is TRBJ2-7 and V is TRBV6-5; the match to TRBD2 covers 8 bases. V was clipped by 6 bases and J by 6 bases; unmatched bases: 13. There are 15 residues in the CDR3. Germline values: CDR1 MNHEY, CDR2 SVGAGI. The CDR3 DNA follows: TGTGCCAGCAGATATGCCGGGACTAGAGATTCCGAGCAGTACTTC. Protein: CASRYAGTRDSEQYF.

V is TRBV14 and J is TRBJ2-7; tentatively, D is TRBD1 (5 bases). This CDR3 comprises 14 residues. Germline V gives CDR1 SGHDN, CDR2 FVKESK. Deletions cut 2 bases from V and 6 bases from J, with 14 bases between. The CDR3 sequence is CASSQRGFLSEQYF. CDR3 in DNA: TGTGCCAGCAGCCAAAGGGGTTTCCTCAGCGAGCAGTACTTC.

This rearrangement joins TRBV9 to TRBJ2-2, with 8 nucleotides matching TRBD2. Germline V gives CDR1 SGDLS, CDR2 YYNGEE. The J segment lost 5 bases and the V segment lost 3 bases, leaving 15 bases of the junction unmatched. The CDR3 has 18 amino acids. The CDR3: CASSAGDAGGSRTGELFF. The CDR3 DNA sequence: TGTGCCAGCAGCGCGGGGGACGCGGGGGGATCCCGGACCGGGGAGCTGTTTTTT. Based on the CDR3 plus reference TRBV9 and TRBJ2-2, the full variable domain is DSGVTQTPKHLITATGQRVTLRCSPRSGDLSVYWYQQSLDQGLQFLIQYYNGEERAKGNILERFSAQQFPDLHSELNLSSLELGDSALYFCASSAGDAGGSRTGELFFGEGSRLTVL.

This sequence joins TRBV3-1 (or the pseudogene TRBV3-2) and TRBJ2-7, with a weak D call TRBD1 (5 bases). The V end was cut by 4 bases, the J end by 6 bases, with 10 bases between. The germline CDR1 and CDR2 sequences are LGHDT and YNNKEL (reference sequence). The CDR3 is made up of 12 amino acids. The CDR3 DNA follows: TGTGCCAGCAGCCTCCCAGGGTTCGAGCAGTACTTC. Translated, it gives CASSLPGFEQYF.

This clone was counted between two and nine times. This sequence joins TRBV2 and TRBJ2-7; 9 bases match TRBD1. V lost 5 bases, J lost 8 bases, and 7 bases stayed unmatched. Per germline, CDR1 SNHLY and CDR2 FYNNEI. The CDR3 runs 13 residues. Here the CDR3 DNA reads TGTGCCAGCAGTCGAGGACAGGGGAGTCAGCAGTACTTC. Its translation: CASSRGQGSQQYF.

The chain couples TRBV5-1 to TRBJ2-5; no definite D call. V was trimmed by 2 bases and J by 2 bases, leaving 7 bases between them. The CDR3 totals 13 residues. Germline V gene data show CDR1 as SGHRS and CDR2 as YFSETQ. Here the CDR3 DNA reads TGCGCCAGCAGCTTTTTTCAGCAAGAGACCCAGTACTTC. Translating it yields CASSFFQQETQYF.

This CDR3 reads CASVRVRNSPLHF. The CDR3 coding sequence is TGTGCCAGCGTCAGGGTCAGAAATTCACCCCTCCACTTT. This sequence joins TRBV2 and TRBJ1-6; D is possibly TRBD1 (5 bases). V gave up 8 bases and J gave up 7 bases, with 12 bases separating them. CDR3 length: 13 residues. Germline CDR1 and CDR2: SNHLY and FYNNEI. Based on the CDR3 plus reference TRBV2 and TRBJ1-6, the full variable domain is EPEVTQTPSHQVTQMGQEVILRCVPISNHLYFYWYRQILGQKVEFLVSFYNNEISEKSEIFDDQFSVERPDGSNFTLKIRSTKLEDSAMYFCASVRVRNSPLHFGNGTRLTVT.

The CDR3, as DNA: TGCGCCAGCAGCCTTTTGACTAGCGGGGGGAGCAATGAGCAGTTCTTC. Its translation: CASSLLTSGGSNEQFF. The rearrangement uses TRBV5-1 and TRBJ2-1; the match to TRBD2 covers 13 bases. With 4 bases clipped from V and 6 bases from J, the junction kept 7 bases outside the gene matches. This CDR3 region has 16 residues. Germline V lookup: CDR1 SGHRS, CDR2 YFSETQ.

The chain employs TRBV21-1 and TRBJ2-5; the DNA was not used to check the table's D call, TRBD2. TRBV21-1 is described as a pseudogene. The CDR3 contains 12 residues. The CDR3 loop reads CASSKSVETQYF. The CDR3 nucleotides read TGTGCCAGCAGCAAGTCGGTGGAGACCCAGTACTTC.

This clone has only one observation. The chain is built from TRBV20-1 and TRBJ1-5; no clear D gene. Germline CDR1 reads DFQATT; CDR2 reads SNEGSKA (reference sequence). The V and J ends lost 3 bases and 5 bases respectively, with 11 bases between them. There are 13 residues in the CDR3. CDR3 in amino acids: CSASWLNDQPQHF. CDR3 in DNA: TGCAGTGCTAGTTGGCTCAACGATCAGCCCCAGCATTTT.

The chain employs TRBV2 and TRBJ2-2, with 8 bases matching TRBD2. The CDR3 has 15 amino acids. The germline V gene encodes CDR1 SNHLY and CDR2 FYNNEI. The J segment lost 2 bases and the V segment lost 2 bases, leaving 1 base of the junction unmatched. For the CDR3, the DNA is TGTGCCAGCAGTGAACTAGCGGGTAACACCGGGGAGCTGTTTTTT. Encoded protein: CASSELAGNTGELFF. The entire variable domain, with the rest obtained from reference TRBV2 and TRBJ2-2, is as follows: EPEVTQTPSHQVTQMGQEVILRCVPISNHLYFYWYRQILGQKVEFLVSFYNNEISEKSEIFDDQFSVERPDGSNFTLKIRSTKLEDSAMYFCASSELAGNTGELFFGEGSRLTVL.

The chain is built from TRBV15 and TRBJ2-3; 13 nucleotides align to TRBD2. Germline values: CDR1 LNHNV, CDR2 YYDKDF (reference sequence). The CDR3 spans 19 residues. V lost 5 bases, J lost 4 bases, and 15 bases stayed unmatched. The CDR3: CATSSGGTSGETSPDTQYF. The CDR3 bases are TGTGCCACCAGCTCTGGGGGGACTAGCGGGGAGACATCCCCAGATACGCAGTATTTT.

Only a few counts were recorded for this clone. The chain has TRBV21-1 and TRBJ2-1; no check of the table's D call, TRBD2, against the DNA was made. TRBV21-1 is a recognized pseudogene. The CDR3 loop spans 15 amino acids. As DNA, the CDR3 is TGTGCCAGCAGCACAAAGACTAGCGGTAACAATGAGCAGTTCTTC. Translated, it gives CASSTKTSGNNEQFF.

The V gene is TRBV6-5, the J gene TRBJ1-3; no reliable D call. Germline V CDR1 and CDR2: MNHEY, SVGAGI. CDR3 length equals 16 residues. Deletions cut 0 bases from V and 4 bases from J, with 13 bases between. The CDR3 here is CASSYSPAPGGNTIYF. As DNA, the CDR3 is TGTGCCAGCAGTTACTCTCCAGCGCCGGGGGGAAACACCATATATTTT.

The V call is TRBV19, the J call TRBJ2-5; possible D gene TRBD2, 6 bases. CDR1 and CDR2 from the germline V gene are LNHDA and SQIVND (reference sequence). The CDR3 totals 14 residues. V lost 5 bases and J 5 bases, leaving 15 bases between the germline ends. The CDR3 loop is CASSSGGPRETQYF. The CDR3 bases are TGTGCCAGTAGTTCCGGAGGGCCCAGGGAGACCCAGTACTTC.

V is TRBV19 and J is TRBJ2-2; D is possibly TRBD1 (6 bases). With 7 bases removed from V and 3 bases from J, the gap between germline ends came to 15 bases. This CDR3 region has 15 residues. CDR1 and CDR2 from the germline V gene are LNHDA and SQIVND (reference sequence). CDR3 DNA sequence: TGTGCCAGTACGCTATTGGGGGCGCACACCGGGGAGCTGTTTTTT. Translating it yields CASTLLGAHTGELFF. The variable domain in full, with the rest retrieved from reference TRBV19 and TRBJ2-2, is DGGITQSPKYLFRKEGQNVTLSCEQNLNHDAMYWYRQDPGQGLRLIYYSQIVNDFQKGDIAEGYSVSREKKESFPLTVTSAQKNPTAFYLCASTLLGAHTGELFFGEGSRLTVL.